Sequencing of this T cell receptor (beta chain) was carried out in a study of blood T cell repertoires in COVID-19. Germline-derived CDR1 and CDR2 are SGHRS and YFSETQ. The CDR3 has 16 amino acids. After removal of 3 bases from V and 6 bases from J, the junction contained 8 bases not matched to a gene. Assay: immunoSEQ multiplex PCR; the TCRdb copy retains only in-frame clones and omits some. The sample has about 250,000 clones, roughly 88% seen once; the top ten hold under 8%. The J gene is TRBJ2-3, the V gene TRBV5-1; 12 bases are a match to TRBD2. This clonotype originated in a woman aged 25 to 39 with COVID-19, enrolled during active disease. What was sequenced was peripheral blood. CDR3: CASSSPTSGRTDTQYF. CDR3 DNA sequence: TGCGCCAGCAGCTCTCCCACTAGCGGGAGGACCGATACGCAGTATTTT. Full variable domain (missing parts from reference TRBV5-1 and TRBJ2-3): KAGVTQTPRYLIKTRGQQVTLSCSPISGHRSVSWYQQTPGQGLQFLFEYFSETQRNKGNFPGRFSGRQFSNSRSEMNVSTLELGDSALYLCASSSPTSGRTDTQYFGPGTRLTVL.